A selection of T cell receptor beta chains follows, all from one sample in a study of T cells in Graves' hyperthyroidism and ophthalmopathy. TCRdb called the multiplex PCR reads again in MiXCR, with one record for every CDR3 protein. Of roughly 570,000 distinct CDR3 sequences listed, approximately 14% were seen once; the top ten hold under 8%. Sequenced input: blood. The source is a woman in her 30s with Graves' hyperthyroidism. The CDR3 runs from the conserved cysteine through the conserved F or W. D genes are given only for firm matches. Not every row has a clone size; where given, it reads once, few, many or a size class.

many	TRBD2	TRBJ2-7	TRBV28	CASSFLRTSGSQQYF	TGTGCCAGCAGTTTCCTCCGGACTAGCGGGAGTCAGCAGTACTTC
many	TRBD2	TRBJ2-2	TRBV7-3	CASSSLAGGVGELFF	TGTGCCAGCAGCTCACTAGCGGGAGGGGTTGGGGAGCTGTTTTTT
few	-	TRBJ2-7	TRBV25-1	CASSESGLTYEQYF	TGTGCCAGCAGTGAATCTGGGCTCACCTACGAGCAGTACTTC
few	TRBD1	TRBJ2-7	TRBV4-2	CASSLATGGETYEQYF	TGTGCCAGCAGCCTAGCTACAGGGGGCGAAACCTACGAGCAGTACTTC
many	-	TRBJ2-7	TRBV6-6	CASSYSHGTSYEQYF	TGTGCCAGCAGTTACTCACATGGAACCTCCTACGAGCAGTACTTC
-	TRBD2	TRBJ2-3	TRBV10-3	CAIGEGSGGLGTDTQYF	TGTGCCATCGGTGAAGGGAGCGGGGGGCTTGGCACAGATACGCAGTATTTT
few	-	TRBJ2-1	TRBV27	CASTKGGRGDNEQFF	TGTGCCAGCACCAAGGGGGGGAGAGGGGACAATGAGCAGTTCTTC
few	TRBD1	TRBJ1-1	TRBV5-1	CASSPWDRNTEASF	TGCGCCAGCAGCCCGTGGGACAGGAACACTGAAGCTTCCTTT
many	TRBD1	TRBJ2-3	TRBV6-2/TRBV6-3	CASSYSSWDSSTDTQYF	TGTGCCAGCAGTTACTCGAGTTGGGACAGCTCAACAGATACGCAGTATTTT
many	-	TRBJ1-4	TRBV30	CAWSVGRGSSLFF	TGTGCCTGGAGTGTAGGGAGAGGGTCATCACTGTTTTTT
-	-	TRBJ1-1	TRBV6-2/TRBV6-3	CASSTSRGNTEAFF	TGTGCCAGCAGTACGAGCAGGGGGAACACTGAAGCTTTCTTT
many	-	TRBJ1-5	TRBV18	CASSPFQGNNQPQHF	TGTGCCAGCTCACCGTTCCAGGGTAACAATCAGCCCCAGCATTTT
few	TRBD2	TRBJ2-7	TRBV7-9	CASTPPGLAGPRPLYEQYF	TGTGCCAGCACCCCCCCGGGACTAGCGGGCCCCCGCCCCCTCTACGAGCAGTACTTC
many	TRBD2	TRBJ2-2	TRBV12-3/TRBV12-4	CASSLTTSGLTSNTGELFF	TGTGCCAGCAGCCTTACAACTAGCGGGCTCACCTCGAACACCGGGGAGCTGTTTTTT
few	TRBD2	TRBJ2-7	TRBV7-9	CASSPTRGVTPKVQYF	TGTGCCAGCAGCCCTACTCGGGGGGTGACCCCAAAGGTGCAGTACTTC
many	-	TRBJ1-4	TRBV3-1	CASSQDATNEKLFF	TGTGCCAGCAGCCAAGATGCAACTAATGAAAAACTGTTTTTT
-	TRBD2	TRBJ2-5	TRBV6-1	CASSLTSGGYAQYF	TGTGCCAGCAGTCTAACTTCGGGGGGTTATGCCCAGTACTTC
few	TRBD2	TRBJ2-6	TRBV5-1	CASSSPPLAGVSGANVLTF	TGCGCCAGCAGCAGCCCACCTCTAGCGGGGGTCTCTGGGGCCAACGTCCTGACTTTC
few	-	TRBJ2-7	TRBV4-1	CASSQGTGHRPYEQYF	TGCGCCAGCAGCCAAGGAACGGGACACAGGCCCTACGAGCAGTACTTC
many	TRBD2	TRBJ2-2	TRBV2	CASSDGTSAGELFF	TGTGCCAGCAGTGACGGGACTAGCGCCGGGGAGCTGTTTTTT
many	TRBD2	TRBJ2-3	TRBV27	CASSWIAGITDTQYF	TGTGCCAGCAGTTGGATAGCGGGAATCACAGATACGCAGTATTTT
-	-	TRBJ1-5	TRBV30	CAWSLGNQPQHF	TGTGCCTGGAGTTTGGGCAATCAGCCCCAGCATTTT
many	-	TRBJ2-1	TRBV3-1	CASSQDTRGHEQFF	TGTGCCAGCAGCCAAGATACCAGGGGCCATGAGCAGTTCTTC
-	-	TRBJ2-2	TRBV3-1	CASSGGAGTGELFF	TGTGCCAGCTCCGGTGGGGCGGGCACCGGGGAGCTGTTTTTT
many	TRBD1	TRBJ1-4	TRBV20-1	CSASAYGTTGGKLFF	TGCAGTGCTAGTGCATATGGGACTACAGGGGGAAAACTGTTTTTT
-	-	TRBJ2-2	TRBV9	CASSALQGFTGELFF	TGTGCCAGCAGCGCGCTCCAGGGTTTCACCGGGGAGCTGTTTTTT
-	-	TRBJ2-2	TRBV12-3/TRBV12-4	CASSLRKGKDSTTGELFF	TGTGCCAGCAGTTTAAGGAAGGGTAAAGATTCAACCACCGGGGAGCTGTTTTTT
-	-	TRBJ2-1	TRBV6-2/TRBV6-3	CASSPSELGGFF	TGTGCCAGCAGCCCCTCGGAGCTCGGGGGGTTCTTC
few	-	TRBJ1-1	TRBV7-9	CASTSEGESTEAFF	TGTGCCAGCACCTCGGAGGGGGAGAGTACTGAAGCTTTCTTT
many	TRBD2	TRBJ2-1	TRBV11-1	CASSSSGRGYSSYNEQLF	TGTGCCAGCAGCTCTAGCGGGAGAGGGTATAGCTCCTACAATGAGCAGCTCTTC